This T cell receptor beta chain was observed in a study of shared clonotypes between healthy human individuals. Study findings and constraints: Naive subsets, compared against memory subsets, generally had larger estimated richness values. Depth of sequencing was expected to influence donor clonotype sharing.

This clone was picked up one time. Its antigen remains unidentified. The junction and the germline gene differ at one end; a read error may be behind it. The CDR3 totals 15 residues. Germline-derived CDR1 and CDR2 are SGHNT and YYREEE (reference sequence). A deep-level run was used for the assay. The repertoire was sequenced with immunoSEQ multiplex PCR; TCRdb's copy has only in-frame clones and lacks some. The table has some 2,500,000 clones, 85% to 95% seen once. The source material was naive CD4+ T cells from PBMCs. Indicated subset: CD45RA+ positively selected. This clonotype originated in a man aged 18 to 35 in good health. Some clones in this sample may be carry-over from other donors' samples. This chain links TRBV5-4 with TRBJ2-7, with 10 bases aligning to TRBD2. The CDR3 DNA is TGCGCCAGCAGCCAAGTACTAGCGGGATCCTACGAGCAGTACTTC. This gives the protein CASSQVLAGSYEQYF.